This entry lists 9 T cell receptor beta chains sequenced from one sample in a study of beta chain features in type 1 diabetes. Overall study findings and caveats: TCRB CDR3s from Type 1 diabetes patients were moderately but significantly shorter in all four CD4+ subsets.

The study reverse transcribed the entire isolated RNA, so it sequenced expressed TCRB transcripts. Sequencing was performed with immunoSEQ multiplex PCR; in TCRdb, only in-frame clones are kept and a portion is missing. The data contain roughly 50,000 clones, under 45% of them singletons. Their antigen targets remain unknown. The sample taken for sequencing was Tregs from blood. Receptor source: a man aged 25-40 years with type 1 diabetes.

This clone was seen more than once but under ten times. This sequence joins TRBV13 and TRBJ2-1; TRBD2 matches 10 bases. With V trimmed by 5 bases and J by 5 bases, 6 bases remained unmatched. Germline V gene sequence: CDR1 PRHDT, CDR2 FYEKMQ (reference sequence). The CDR3 spans 15 residues. CDR3 amino acids: CASSPGTSGNNEQFF. The CDR3 coding sequence is TGTGCCAGCAGCCCTGGAACTAGCGGGAACAATGAGCAGTTCTTC.

The chain joins TRBV4-3 to TRBJ2-4, with TRBD2 matching over 8 bases. Germline trimming cut 0 bases from V and 9 bases from J; bases unmatched to any gene: 10. This CDR3 contains 16 residues. The germline V gene encodes CDR1 LGHNA and CDR2 YSLEER. CDR3 protein: CASSQDRAGGRVIQYF. The CDR3 region has the DNA TGCGCCAGCAGCCAAGATAGGGCGGGAGGACGAGTCATTCAGTACTTC.

This chain links TRBV28 with TRBJ2-2, with 14 bases fitting TRBD2. The length of the CDR3 is 17 residues. Germline CDR1 is MDHEN and CDR2 is SYDVKM. V lost 4 bases, J lost 6 bases, and 7 bases stayed unmatched. CDR3 DNA sequence: TGTGCCAGCAGTTACATGGGACTAGCGGGAGTGGCCGGGGAGCTGTTTTTT. Protein product: CASSYMGLAGVAGELFF.

The chain combines TRBV19 with TRBJ2-7; 8 bases match TRBD2. With V trimmed by 4 bases and J by 9 bases, 8 bases remained unmatched. The germline CDR1 and CDR2 sequences are LNHDA and SQIVND (reference sequence). CDR3 length: 13 residues. The chain's CDR3 is CASSTGLGAAQYF. CDR3 nucleotide sequence: TGTGCCAGTAGTACGGGACTAGGAGCCGCGCAGTACTTC. Based on the CDR3 plus reference TRBV19 and TRBJ2-7, the full variable domain is DGGITQSPKYLFRKEGQNVTLSCEQNLNHDAMYWYRQDPGQGLRLIYYSQIVNDFQKGDIAEGYSVSREKKESFPLTVTSAQKNPTAFYLCASSTGLGAAQYFGPGTRLTVT.

This clone was observed a few times. This sequence joins TRBV10-3 and TRBJ1-5; 8 nucleotides align to TRBD1. Germline lookup yields CDR1 ENHRY and CDR2 SYGVKD. The CDR3 is made up of 17 amino acids. The V gene end was trimmed by 0 bases and the J gene end by 0 bases; junction bases not matched to a gene: 4. CDR3 loop: CAISESIQGDSNQPQHF. DNA of the CDR3: TGTGCCATCAGTGAGTCGATACAGGGGGATAGCAATCAGCCCCAGCATTTT.

This clone was counted a few times. V and J are TRBV4-3 and TRBJ2-7, with TRBD1 matching over 9 bases. The CDR3 has 15 amino acids. In germline, CDR1 is LGHNA, CDR2 YSLEER. The V and J ends lost 0 bases and 3 bases, in that order; junction bases with no gene match: 3. The DNA for the CDR3 is TGCGCCAGCAGCCAAGATCACAGGGGGCTCTACGAGCAGTACTTC. Its protein product is CASSQDHRGLYEQYF.

This clone turned up a few times. V usage is TRBV7-6 and J usage is TRBJ2-1, with 7 bases aligning to TRBD2. The trim removed 5 bases at V and 3 bases at J, leaving 4 bases unmatched. CDR1 is SGHVS, CDR2 FNYEAQ, per germline. The CDR3 consists of 14 residues. CDR3 sequence reads: CASSVLADYNEQFF. In DNA, the CDR3 is TGTGCCAGCAGCGTCCTAGCGGACTACAATGAGCAGTTCTTC.

This clone has more than one count but fewer than ten. J is TRBJ1-1 and V is TRBV25-1; 8 positions agree with TRBD1. Unmatched junction bases numbered 8, after V lost 4 bases and J lost 4 bases. Germline CDR1 and CDR2: MGHDK and SYGVNS. The CDR3 is 15 residues long. The CDR3 bases are TGTGCCAGCAGTGTCCGACAGGGGCGAAGCACTGAAGCTTTCTTT. Translating gives CASSVRQGRSTEAFF.

The V and J genes are TRBV7-8 and TRBJ2-1; TRBD2 aligns across 9 bases. This CDR3 contains 14 residues. J gave up 8 bases and V 5 bases, and 7 bases lay outside the gene matches. The germline V gene has CDR1 SGHVS and CDR2 FQNEAQ. The CDR3 sequence is CASSAREGSYEQFF. CDR3 nucleotides: TGTGCCAGCAGCGCGCGGGAGGGAAGTTATGAGCAGTTCTTC. Variable domain in full (rest from reference TRBV7-8 and TRBJ2-1): GAGVSQSPRYKVAKRGQDVALRCDPISGHVSLFWYQQALGQGPEFLTYFQNEAQLDKSGLPSDRFFAERPEGSVSTLKIQRTQQEDSAVYLCASSAREGSYEQFFGPGTRLTVL.